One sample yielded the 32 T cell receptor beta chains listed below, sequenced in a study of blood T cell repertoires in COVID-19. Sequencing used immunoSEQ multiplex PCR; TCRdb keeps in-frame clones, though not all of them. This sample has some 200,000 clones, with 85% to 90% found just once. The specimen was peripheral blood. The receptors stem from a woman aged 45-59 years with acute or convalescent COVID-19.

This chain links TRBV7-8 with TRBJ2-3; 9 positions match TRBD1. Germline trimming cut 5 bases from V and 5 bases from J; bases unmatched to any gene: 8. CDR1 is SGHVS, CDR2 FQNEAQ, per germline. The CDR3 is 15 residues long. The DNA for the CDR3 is TGTGCCAGCAGCCCACGGGCGGGACAGGGAGATACGCAGTATTTT. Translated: CASSPRAGQGDTQYF.

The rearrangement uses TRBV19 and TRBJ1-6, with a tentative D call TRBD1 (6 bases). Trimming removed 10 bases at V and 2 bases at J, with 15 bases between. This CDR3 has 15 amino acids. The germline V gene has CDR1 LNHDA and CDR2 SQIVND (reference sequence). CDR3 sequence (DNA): TGTGCCACCCGAGGGGGTGTAACCTATAATTCACCCCTCCACTTT. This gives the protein CATRGGVTYNSPLHF. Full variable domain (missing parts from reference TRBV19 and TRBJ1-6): DGGITQSPKYLFRKEGQNVTLSCEQNLNHDAMYWYRQDPGQGLRLIYYSQIVNDFQKGDIAEGYSVSREKKESFPLTVTSAQKNPTAFYLCATRGGVTYNSPLHFGNGTRLTVT.

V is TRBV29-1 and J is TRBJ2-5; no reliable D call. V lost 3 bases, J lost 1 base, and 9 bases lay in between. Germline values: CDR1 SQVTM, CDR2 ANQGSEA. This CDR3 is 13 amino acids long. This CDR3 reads CSVDSGGQETQYF. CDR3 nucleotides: TGCAGCGTTGACTCCGGCGGCCAAGAGACCCAGTACTTC.

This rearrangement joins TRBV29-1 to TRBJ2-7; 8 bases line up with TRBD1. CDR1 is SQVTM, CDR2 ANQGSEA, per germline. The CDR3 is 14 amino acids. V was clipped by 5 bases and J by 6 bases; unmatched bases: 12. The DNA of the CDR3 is TGCAGCGTTTCCACCGGGACAGGTGGCCTCGAGCAGTACTTC. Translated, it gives CSVSTGTGGLEQYF.

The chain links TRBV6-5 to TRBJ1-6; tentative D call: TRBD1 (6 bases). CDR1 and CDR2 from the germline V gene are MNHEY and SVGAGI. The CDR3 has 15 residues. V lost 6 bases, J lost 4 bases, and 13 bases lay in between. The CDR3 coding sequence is TGTGCCAGCAGAGACGGACAGCAATATAATTCACCCCTCCACTTT. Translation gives CASRDGQQYNSPLHF.

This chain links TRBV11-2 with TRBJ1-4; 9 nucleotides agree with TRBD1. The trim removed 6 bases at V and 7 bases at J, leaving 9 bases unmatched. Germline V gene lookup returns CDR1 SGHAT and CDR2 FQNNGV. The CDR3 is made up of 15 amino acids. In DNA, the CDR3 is TGTGCCAGCAGTCCCGCCGGGACAGGGATTGAAAAACTGTTTTTT. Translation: CASSPAGTGIEKLFF.

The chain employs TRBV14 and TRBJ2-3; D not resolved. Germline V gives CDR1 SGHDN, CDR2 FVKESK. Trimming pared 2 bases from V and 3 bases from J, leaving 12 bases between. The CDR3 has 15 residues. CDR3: CASSQSLTGTDTQYF. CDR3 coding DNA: TGTGCCAGCAGCCAATCCTTGACTGGGACAGATACGCAGTATTTT.

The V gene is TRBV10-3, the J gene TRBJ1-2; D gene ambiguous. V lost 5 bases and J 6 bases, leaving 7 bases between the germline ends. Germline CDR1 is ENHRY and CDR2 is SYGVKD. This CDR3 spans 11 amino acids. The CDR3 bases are TGTGCCATCAGTCGGGGAGATGGCTACACCTTC. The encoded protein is CAISRGDGYTF.

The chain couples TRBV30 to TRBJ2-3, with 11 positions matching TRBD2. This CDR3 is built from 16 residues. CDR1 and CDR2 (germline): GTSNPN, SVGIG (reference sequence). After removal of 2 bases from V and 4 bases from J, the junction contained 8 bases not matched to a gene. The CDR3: CAWSYIAGGRADTQYF. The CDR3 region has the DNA TGTGCCTGGAGTTATATAGCGGGGGGGCGGGCAGATACGCAGTATTTT. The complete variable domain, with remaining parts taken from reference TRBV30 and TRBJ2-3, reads SQTIHQWPATLVQPVGSPLSLECTVEGTSNPNLYWYRQAAGRGLQLLFYSVGIGQISSEVPQNLSASRPQDRQFILSSKKLLLSDSGFYLCAWSYIAGGRADTQYFGPGTRLTVL.

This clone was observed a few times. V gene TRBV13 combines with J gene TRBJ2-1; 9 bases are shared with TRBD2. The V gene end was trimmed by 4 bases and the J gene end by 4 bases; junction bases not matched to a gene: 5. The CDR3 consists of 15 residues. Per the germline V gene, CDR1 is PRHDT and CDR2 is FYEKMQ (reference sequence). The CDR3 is CASSSLAGKYNEQFF. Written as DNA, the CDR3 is TGTGCCAGCAGCTCTCTAGCGGGAAAGTACAATGAGCAGTTCTTC.

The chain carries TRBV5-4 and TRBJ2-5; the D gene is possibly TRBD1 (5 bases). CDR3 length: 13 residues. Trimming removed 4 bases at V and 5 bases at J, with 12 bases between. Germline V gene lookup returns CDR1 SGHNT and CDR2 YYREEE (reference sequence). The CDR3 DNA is TGTGCCAGCAGCGGTGGCTACAGGGAGACCCAGTACTTC. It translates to CASSGGYRETQYF.

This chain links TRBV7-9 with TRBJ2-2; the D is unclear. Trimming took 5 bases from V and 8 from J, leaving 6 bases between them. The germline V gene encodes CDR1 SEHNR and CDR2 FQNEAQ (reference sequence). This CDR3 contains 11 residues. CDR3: CASSPPGELFF. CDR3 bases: TGTGCCAGCAGCCCCCCAGGGGAGCTGTTTTTT.

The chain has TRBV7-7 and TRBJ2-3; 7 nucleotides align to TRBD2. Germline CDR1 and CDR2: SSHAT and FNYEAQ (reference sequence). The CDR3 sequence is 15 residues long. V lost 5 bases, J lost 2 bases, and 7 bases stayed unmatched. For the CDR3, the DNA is TGTGCCAGCAGCCCACTCACTAGCGACACAGATACGCAGTATTTT. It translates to CASSPLTSDTDTQYF.

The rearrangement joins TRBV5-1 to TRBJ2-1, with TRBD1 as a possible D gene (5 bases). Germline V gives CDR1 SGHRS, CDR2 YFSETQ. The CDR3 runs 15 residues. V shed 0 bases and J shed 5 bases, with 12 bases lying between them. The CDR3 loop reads CASSLVQGEHNEQFF. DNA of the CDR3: TGCGCCAGCAGCTTGGTTCAGGGCGAACACAATGAGCAGTTCTTC.

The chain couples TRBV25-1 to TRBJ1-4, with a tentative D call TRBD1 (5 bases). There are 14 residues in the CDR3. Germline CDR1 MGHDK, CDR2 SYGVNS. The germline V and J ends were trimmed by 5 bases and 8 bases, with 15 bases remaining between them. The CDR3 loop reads CASSPWGGEEKLFF. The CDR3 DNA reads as TGTGCCAGCAGTCCCTGGGGGGGTGAGGAAAAACTGTTTTTT.

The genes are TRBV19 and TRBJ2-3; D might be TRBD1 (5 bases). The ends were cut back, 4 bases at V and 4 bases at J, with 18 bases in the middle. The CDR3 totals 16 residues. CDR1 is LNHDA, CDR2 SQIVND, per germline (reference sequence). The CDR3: CASSSAGSMSADTQYF. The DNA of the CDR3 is TGTGCCAGTAGTAGCGCAGGGTCAATGAGCGCAGATACGCAGTATTTT.

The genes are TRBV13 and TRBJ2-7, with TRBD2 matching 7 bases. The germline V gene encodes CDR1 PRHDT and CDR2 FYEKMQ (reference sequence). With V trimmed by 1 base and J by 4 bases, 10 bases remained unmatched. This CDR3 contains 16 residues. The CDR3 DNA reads TGTGCCAGCAGCTTAGTGACGGGGGGTTCCTCGTACGAGCAGTACTTC. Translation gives CASSLVTGGSSYEQYF.

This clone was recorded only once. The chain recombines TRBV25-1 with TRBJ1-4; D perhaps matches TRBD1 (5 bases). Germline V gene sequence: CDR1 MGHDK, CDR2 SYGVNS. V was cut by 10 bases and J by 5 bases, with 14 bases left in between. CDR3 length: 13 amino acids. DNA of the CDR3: TGTGCCACCACCGGGACTTACAATGAAAAACTGTTTTTT. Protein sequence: CATTGTYNEKLFF.

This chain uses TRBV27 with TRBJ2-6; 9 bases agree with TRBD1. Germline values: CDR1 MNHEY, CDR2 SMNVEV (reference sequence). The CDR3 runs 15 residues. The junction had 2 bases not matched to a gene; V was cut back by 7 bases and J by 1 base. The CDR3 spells CASTGTGSGANVLTF. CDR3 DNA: TGTGCCAGCACCGGGACAGGGTCTGGGGCCAACGTCCTGACTTTC.

The chain's CDR3 is CAWSSTGGNEKLFF. CDR3 nucleotides: TGTGCCTGGAGTTCTACAGGGGGTAATGAAAAACTGTTTTTT. The chain has TRBV30 and TRBJ1-4, with 8 bases fitting TRBD1. The CDR3 covers 14 residues. Looked up from germline, CDR1 is GTSNPN and CDR2 is SVGIG (reference sequence). With 2 bases clipped from V and 4 bases from J, the junction kept 3 bases outside the gene matches. The whole variable domain, remainder taken from reference TRBV30 and TRBJ1-4, is SQTIHQWPATLVQPVGSPLSLECTVEGTSNPNLYWYRQAAGRGLQLLFYSVGIGQISSEVPQNLSASRPQDRQFILSSKKLLLSDSGFYLCAWSSTGGNEKLFFGSGTQLSVL.

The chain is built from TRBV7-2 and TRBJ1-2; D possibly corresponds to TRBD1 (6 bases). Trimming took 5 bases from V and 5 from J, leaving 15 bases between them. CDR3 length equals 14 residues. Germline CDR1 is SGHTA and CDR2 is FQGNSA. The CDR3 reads CASSHTTGEYGYTF. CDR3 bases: TGTGCCAGCAGCCACACGACAGGAGAGTATGGCTACACCTTC.

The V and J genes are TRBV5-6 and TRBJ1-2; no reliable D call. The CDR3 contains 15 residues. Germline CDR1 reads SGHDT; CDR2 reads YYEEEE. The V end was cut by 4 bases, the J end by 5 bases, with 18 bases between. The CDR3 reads CASSRAQILYYGYTF. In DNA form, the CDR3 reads TGTGCCAGCAGCCGCGCCCAAATCCTCTATTATGGCTACACCTTC.

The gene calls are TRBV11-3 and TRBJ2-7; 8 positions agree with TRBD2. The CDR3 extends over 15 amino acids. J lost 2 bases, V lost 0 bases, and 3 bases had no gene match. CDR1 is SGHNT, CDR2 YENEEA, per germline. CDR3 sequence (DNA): TGTGCCAGCAGCTTAGATCAGCGGGGGACCTACGAGCAGTACTTC. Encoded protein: CASSLDQRGTYEQYF.

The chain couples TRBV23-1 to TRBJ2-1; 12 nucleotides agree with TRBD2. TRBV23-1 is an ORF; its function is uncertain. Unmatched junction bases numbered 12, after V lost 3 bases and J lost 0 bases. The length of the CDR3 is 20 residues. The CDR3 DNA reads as TGCGCCAGCAGTCATATACTAGCGGGAGGACCAAGGAGCTCCTACAATGAGCAGTTCTTC. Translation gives CASSHILAGGPRSSYNEQFF.

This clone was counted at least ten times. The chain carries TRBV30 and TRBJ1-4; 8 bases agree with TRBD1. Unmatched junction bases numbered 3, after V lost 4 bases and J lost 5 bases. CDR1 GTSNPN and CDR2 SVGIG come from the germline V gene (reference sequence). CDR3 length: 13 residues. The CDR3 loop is CAWKDRGNEKLFF. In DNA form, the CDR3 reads TGTGCCTGGAAAGACAGGGGCAATGAAAAACTGTTTTTT.

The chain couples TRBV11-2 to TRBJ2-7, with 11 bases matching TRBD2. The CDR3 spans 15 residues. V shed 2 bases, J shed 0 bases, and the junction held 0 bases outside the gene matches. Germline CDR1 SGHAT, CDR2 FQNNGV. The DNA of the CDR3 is TGTGCCAGCAGCTTACTAGCGGGGGGCTCCTACGAGCAGTACTTC. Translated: CASSLLAGGSYEQYF.

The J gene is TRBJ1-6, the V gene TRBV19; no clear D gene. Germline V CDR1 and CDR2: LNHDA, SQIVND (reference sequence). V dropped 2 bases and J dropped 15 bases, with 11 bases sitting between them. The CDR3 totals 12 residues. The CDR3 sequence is CASSIRRESLHF. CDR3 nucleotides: TGTGCCAGTAGTATACGTCGAGAGAGCCTCCACTTT.

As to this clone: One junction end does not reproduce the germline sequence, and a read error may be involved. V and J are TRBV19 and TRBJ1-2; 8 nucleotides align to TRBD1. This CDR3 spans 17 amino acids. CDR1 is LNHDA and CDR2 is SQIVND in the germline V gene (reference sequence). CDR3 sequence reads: CASSIGPWQGANFGYTF. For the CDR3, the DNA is TGTGCCAGTAGTATTGGACCTTGGCAGGGGGCTAACTTTGGCTACACCTTC.

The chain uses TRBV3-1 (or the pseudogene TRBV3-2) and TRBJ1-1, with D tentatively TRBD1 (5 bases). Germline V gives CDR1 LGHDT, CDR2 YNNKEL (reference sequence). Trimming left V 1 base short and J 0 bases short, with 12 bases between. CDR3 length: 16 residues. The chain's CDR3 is CASSQAFGGVNTEAFF. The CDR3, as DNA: TGTGCCAGCAGCCAAGCTTTTGGGGGGGTGAACACTGAAGCTTTCTTT.

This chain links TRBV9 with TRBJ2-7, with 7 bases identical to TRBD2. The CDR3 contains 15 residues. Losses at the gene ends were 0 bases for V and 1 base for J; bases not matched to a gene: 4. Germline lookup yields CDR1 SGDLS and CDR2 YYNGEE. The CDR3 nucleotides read TGTGCCAGCAGCGTAGGGGGACTATTTTCCTACGAGCAGTACTTC. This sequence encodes CASSVGGLFSYEQYF.

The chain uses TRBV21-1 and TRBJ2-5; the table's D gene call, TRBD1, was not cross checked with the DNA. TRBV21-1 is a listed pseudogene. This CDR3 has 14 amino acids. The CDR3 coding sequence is TGTGCCAGCCTTACGGCAGGGTATCAAGAGACCCAGTACTTC. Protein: CASLTAGYQETQYF.

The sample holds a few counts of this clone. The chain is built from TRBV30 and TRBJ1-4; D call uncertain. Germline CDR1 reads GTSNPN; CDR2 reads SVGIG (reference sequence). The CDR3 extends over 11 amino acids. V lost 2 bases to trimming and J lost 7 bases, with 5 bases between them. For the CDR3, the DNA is TGTGCCTGGAGTATCCGTGAAAAACTGTTTTTT. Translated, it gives CAWSIREKLFF.